This T cell receptor beta chain appears in the sequencing data of a study of tumor-infiltrating lymphocytes in primary liver carcinoma. This clonotype turned up a few times. V was trimmed by 5 bases and J by 4 bases, leaving 21 bases between them. Germline CDR1 and CDR2: SEHNR and FQNEAQ (reference sequence). CDR3 length: 17 amino acids. Priming with a constant-region primer yielded TCR beta cDNA from about 540 ng total RNA. Generation of the TCR beta libraries relied on three nested multiplex PCR rounds using slightly modified ARM-PCR. A C-beta reverse primer and TRBV1-TRBV30 forward primers served in each of the first two PCR rounds, at 9 to 10 cycles apiece. TCRdb reprocessed the multiplex PCR reads with MiXCR, giving one entry per CDR3 protein. The sample lists approximately 310,000 distinct CDR3 sequences, approximately 65% occurring once. Extraction also yielded germline DNA, while blood RNA was obtained from unsorted whole blood.

The sample consisted of peripheral blood. The receptor's source is a man in his forties or fifties with primary liver carcinoma and hepatitis B virus infection. V is TRBV7-9 and J is TRBJ2-1; no reliable D call. DNA for the CDR3: TGTGCCAGCAGCGTGCTTCCCCTGGGTCTAGGTTACAATGAGCAGTTCTTC. Protein: CASSVLPLGLGYNEQFF.